The subject of this entry is one T cell receptor (beta chain). The table lists this clone with a count of one. The target of this receptor is not known. The record has no base qualities; no much larger clone is one base away. Participants in the prospective study were aged roughly 18 to 100 years, lived in about two dozen United States geographic areas, and enrolled through a virtual design. In the prospective study, cohorts were assigned on the basis of participant-reported clinical history obtained from a screening survey and a study questionnaire. ImmuneRACE Cohort 3 recovered participants were defined by two consecutive negative NP/OP PCR tests, healthcare professional clearance, or symptom resolution. In the prospective study, whole blood, serum and a nasopharyngeal or oropharyngeal swab were collected from each participant by mobile phlebotomists. Additional blood draws and questionnaires over an approximately two-month period could optionally be provided by prospective study participants. Before DNA extraction, blood samples from the prospective study were shipped at room temperature or frozen.

The CDR3 goes from the cysteine to the phenylalanine over 15 residues. Of the read, only the CDR3 DNA is kept; its 45 bases are in frame from base 1. Per the germline V gene, KGHSH is the CDR1 and LQKENI is the CDR2. Trimming accounts for 6 bases at V and 3 bases at J, while the number of junction bases matched to no gene is 8. The record originates from a study of blood T cell repertoires in COVID-19 (dated by TCRdb to 2020 to 2021). Regarding the research as a whole: The collaborator samples originated in the United States, Italy and Spain and spanned the acute and convalescent phases of COVID-19. The repertoires were made available in a free public database intended to serve as a resource for research on the immune response to SARS-CoV-2. A de-identified subject ID, COVID-19 status, age in years and sex were almost always included in the sample metadata. Samples were obtained from the ongoing ImmuneRACE study (first 160 participants) and from roughly 1,300 subjects provided by 6 global collaborators. Where available, HLA class I and class II types were taken from metadata supplied by the sample provider and were not determined by assay-based typing. The prospective study material was composed of cDNA or gDNA derived from T cells, B-cell-depleted T cells, or PBMCs. The dataset comprised deeply sampled blood TCRbeta repertoires from subjects exposed to, actively infected with, or recovered from COVID-19. General findings and caveats noted by the study authors: How much clinical and demographic metadata was included differed by source and by participant, and the metadata was provided uncurated.

TCRbeta CDR3 regions were amplified from genomic DNA by means of the immunoSEQ Assay, a bias-controlled multiplex PCR. In the source study's methods: The number of nucleated cells in each sample was estimated from the amplification of reference gene primers within the assay. To quantify the absolute abundance of each unique TCRbeta CDR3 rearrangement, sequence reads were collapsed and filtered. For each sample, productive Simpson clonality was calculated by taking the square root of Simpson's diversity index across productive rearrangements. In TCRdb, the immuneACCESS table is reduced to in-frame sequences with V and J assigned. These tables do not hold every clone; where another copy was compared, an unresolved V gene accounts for under half, and the others remain unexplained. That table furnishes V, J and clone size, whereas the DNA furnished D and trimming. Recorded for this sample are some 370,000 clones; roughly 80% of them occurred a single time. The top ten clones comprise approximately 5% of the sample.

This clonotype originated in a woman between 45 and 60 years old who had recovered from COVID-19. The specimen sequenced was PBMCs or T cells enriched from blood (not recorded which). In this chain, TRBV18 is recombined with TRBJ1-5; TRBD1 fits 7 bases in the junction. CDR3 protein: CASSQGGPNNQPQHF. The nucleotides are TGTGCCAGCTCCCAGGGGGGCCCTAACAATCAGCCCCAGCATTTT.